The 23 T cell receptor beta chains in this list originate from one sample, sequenced in a study of blood T cell repertoires in COVID-19. Profiling relied on immunoSEQ multiplex PCR, and the TCRdb table lists in-frame clones only, not all of them. Counted here are more than 350,000 clones, around nine tenths occurring once; the ten biggest clones make up roughly a tenth. Sequencing was performed on PBMCs or T cells enriched from blood (not recorded which). The receptors derive from a woman between 50 and 59 years old who had recovered from COVID-19.

The rearrangement uses TRBV6-1 and TRBJ2-7; 8 positions match TRBD2. From germline, CDR1 is MNHNS and CDR2 SASEGT. This CDR3 spans 14 amino acids. After removal of 2 bases from V and 4 bases from J, the junction contained 4 bases not matched to a gene. For the CDR3, the DNA is TGTGCCAGCAGTGAATGGTCGGGGGGGTACGAGCAGTACTTC. It is translated as CASSEWSGGYEQYF.

On this clone: Other nucleotide sequences in the sample specify the same CDR3. This chain joins TRBV28 and TRBJ1-2; D gene uncertain. There are 12 residues in the CDR3. Trimming stripped 4 bases from V and 2 bases from J, with 5 bases between. Germline values: CDR1 MDHEN, CDR2 SYDVKM. This CDR3 reads CASSSSNYGYTF. CDR3 coding DNA: TGTGCCAGCAGTTCCTCGAACTATGGCTACACCTTC.

The chain uses TRBV19 and TRBJ1-2; 8 nucleotides match TRBD1. From germline, CDR1 is LNHDA and CDR2 SQIVND (reference sequence). The CDR3 runs to 15 residues. Unmatched junction bases numbered 10, after V lost 7 bases and J lost 3 bases. CDR3 sequence (DNA): TGTGCCAGTATGGGTACGGAGACAGGGGACTATGGCTACACCTTC. This translates into CASMGTETGDYGYTF.

The rearrangement uses TRBV4-2 and TRBJ2-1, with 8 bases fitting TRBD2. The CDR3 sequence is 15 residues long. V trimming: 1 base; J trimming: 5 bases; junction bases outside the gene matches: 4. Germline values: CDR1 LGHNA, CDR2 YNFKEQ. This chain's CDR3 is CASSQAGGSNNEQFF. In nucleotides, the CDR3 is TGTGCCAGCAGCCAAGCGGGGGGGAGTAACAATGAGCAGTTCTTC.

V usage is TRBV4-3 and J usage is TRBJ2-4; D unclear. The CDR3 contains 15 residues. Trimming cost V 3 bases and J 5 bases, with 14 bases left between them. Germline assignment: CDR1 LGHNA and CDR2 YSLEER. The DNA for the CDR3 is TGCGCCAGCAGCCAGGATGGTGAGGCGGAAAACATTCAGTACTTC. Amino acid sequence: CASSQDGEAENIQYF.

V gene TRBV19 combines with J gene TRBJ1-3, with D possibly matching TRBD1 (5 bases). V lost 2 bases, J lost 2 bases, and 7 bases lay in between. Per the germline V gene, CDR1 is LNHDA and CDR2 is SQIVND (reference sequence). This CDR3 comprises 14 residues. CDR3 sequence (DNA): TGTGCCAGTAGTATACAGACAGCTGGAAACACCATATATTTT. This translates into CASSIQTAGNTIYF.

This clone was picked up one time. This chain joins TRBV19 and TRBJ1-5, with D unclear. The germline V gene encodes CDR1 LNHDA and CDR2 SQIVND (reference sequence). CDR3 size: 15 residues. V shed 6 bases and J shed 0 bases, with 12 bases lying between them. In DNA, the CDR3 is TGTGCCAGTAGCACCCGACGGGGTAGCAATCAGCCCCAGCATTTT. It translates to CASSTRRGSNQPQHF.

This clone was picked up one time. The rearrangement joins TRBV2 to TRBJ2-1; 12 positions match TRBD2. This CDR3 region has 15 residues. Germline V gene lookup returns CDR1 SNHLY and CDR2 FYNNEI. The J segment lost 8 bases and the V segment lost 8 bases, leaving 10 bases of the junction unmatched. The CDR3 nucleotides are TGTGCCAGCCGACTGGGACTAGCGGGTGTTGATGAGCAGTTCTTC. This sequence encodes CASRLGLAGVDEQFF.

The chain carries TRBV11-2 and TRBJ2-7; maybe TRBD1 (5 bases). Looked up from germline, CDR1 is SGHAT and CDR2 is FQNNGV. The CDR3 has 17 residues. The V and J ends lost 0 bases and 5 bases respectively, with 20 bases between them. CDR3 in amino acids: CASSLELGPGRLNEQYF. CDR3 nucleotides: TGTGCCAGCAGCTTAGAACTCGGGCCAGGGCGGTTGAACGAGCAGTACTTC. Using reference TRBV11-2 and TRBJ2-7 for the parts outside the CDR3, the full variable domain is EAGVAQSPRYKIIEKRQSVAFWCNPISGHATLYWYQQILGQGPKLLIQFQNNGVVDDSQLPKDRFSAERLKGVDSTLKIQPAKLEDSAVYLCASSLELGPGRLNEQYFGPGTRLTVT.

The V call is TRBV6-1, the J call TRBJ2-1; 9 nucleotides align to TRBD2. The CDR3 sequence is 15 residues long. Germline CDR1 reads MNHNS; CDR2 reads SASEGT. With 8 bases clipped from V and 0 bases from J, the junction kept 5 bases outside the gene matches. DNA of the CDR3: TGTGCCAGCGGGAGCGGGGGGATCTCCTACAATGAGCAGTTCTTC. Translated: CASGSGGISYNEQFF.

V and J are TRBV7-2 and TRBJ1-1, with D unresolved. V was trimmed by 5 bases and J by 3 bases, leaving 13 bases between them. CDR1 SGHTA and CDR2 FQGNSA come from the germline V gene. The CDR3 runs 14 residues. CDR3 in amino acids: CASSLPGIDTEAFF. CDR3 sequence (DNA): TGTGCCAGCAGCCTACCTGGTATAGACACTGAAGCTTTCTTT.

This clone showed up just a few times. V usage is TRBV5-1 and J usage is TRBJ1-1; D is uncertain. Germline V gene data show CDR1 as SGHRS and CDR2 as YFSETQ. The CDR3 spans 16 residues. V gave up 0 bases and J gave up 1 base, with 13 bases separating them. In nucleotides, the CDR3 is TGCGCCAGCAGCTTGGACTGGGCCGCAAGGAACACTGAAGCTTTCTTT. Translating gives CASSLDWAARNTEAFF. Using reference TRBV5-1 and TRBJ1-1 for the parts outside the CDR3, the full variable domain is KAGVTQTPRYLIKTRGQQVTLSCSPISGHRSVSWYQQTPGQGLQFLFEYFSETQRNKGNFPGRFSGRQFSNSRSEMNVSTLELGDSALYLCASSLDWAARNTEAFFGQGTRLTVV.

This rearrangement joins TRBV6-5 to TRBJ1-3; no reliable D call. The CDR3 has 14 amino acids. V was pared by 8 bases and J by 4 bases, with 15 bases between. Germline V lookup: CDR1 MNHEY, CDR2 SVGAGI. The CDR3 DNA sequence: TGTGCCAGCGCCAGTCATTTCGCCGGAAACACCATATATTTT. Translating it yields CASASHFAGNTIYF.

V usage is TRBV2 and J usage is TRBJ1-4, with a weak D call TRBD1 (5 bases). The germline V and J ends were trimmed by 4 bases and 4 bases, with 13 bases remaining between them. CDR1 and CDR2 from the germline V gene are SNHLY and FYNNEI. This CDR3 region has 15 residues. The DNA for the CDR3 is TGTGCCAGCAGTGCAATTCAGGGCAATAATGAAAAACTGTTTTTT. Protein sequence: CASSAIQGNNEKLFF.

The V gene is TRBV12-3 or TRBV12-4, the J gene TRBJ1-2; 9 nucleotides align to TRBD1. The CDR3 consists of 12 residues. Trimming took 10 bases from V and 3 from J; bases not matched to a gene: 3. Written as DNA, the CDR3 is TGTGCCACGGACAGGGGTGACTATGGCTACACCTTC. It specifies CATDRGDYGYTF.

The chain combines TRBV7-9 with TRBJ2-7; unclear D gene. Looked up from germline, CDR1 is SEHNR and CDR2 is FQNEAQ (reference sequence). The length of the CDR3 is 13 residues. V was shortened by 8 bases and J by 0 bases, with 11 bases between the two germline ends. The chain's CDR3 is CASANLSSYEQYF. CDR3 sequence (DNA): TGTGCCAGCGCAAATCTCAGCTCCTACGAGCAGTACTTC.

The chain carries TRBV2 and TRBJ2-7; 7 bases agree with TRBD1. V lost 6 bases, J lost 4 bases, and 9 bases stayed unmatched. CDR3 size: 14 residues. Germline V CDR1 and CDR2: SNHLY, FYNNEI. The DNA for the CDR3 is TGTGCCAGCAGCAGACAGGGCGAGGCGTACGAGCAGTACTTC. It encodes CASSRQGEAYEQYF.

This chain joins TRBV5-1 and TRBJ2-7; TRBD1 agrees at 7 bases. CDR3 size: 15 residues. The V gene end was trimmed by 3 bases and the J gene end by 0 bases; junction bases not matched to a gene: 6. Germline V lookup: CDR1 SGHRS, CDR2 YFSETQ. CDR3 residues: CASSSMTGYSYEQYF. The CDR3 bases are TGCGCCAGCAGCTCCATGACAGGGTACTCCTACGAGCAGTACTTC.

V usage is TRBV4-3 and J usage is TRBJ2-7, with D perhaps matching TRBD2 (5 bases). From germline, CDR1 is LGHNA and CDR2 YSLEER. Trimming left V 0 bases short and J 0 bases short, with 18 bases between. CDR3 length equals 18 residues. This CDR3 is CASSQDRGRPDISYEQYF. In DNA form, the CDR3 reads TGCGCCAGCAGCCAAGATCGGGGTCGCCCAGATATCTCCTACGAGCAGTACTTC.

CDR3 DNA: TGTGCCAGCAACTTAGCGGGGGAGAGCACAGATACGCAGTATTTT. Its protein product is CASNLAGESTDTQYF. The chain couples TRBV27 to TRBJ2-3; 9 bases are a match to TRBD2. Germline CDR1 is MNHEY and CDR2 is SMNVEV (reference sequence). CDR3 size: 15 residues. Trimming took 7 bases from V and 0 from J; bases not matched to a gene: 5.

This chain joins TRBV27 and TRBJ1-1; 11 bases match TRBD1. Trimming at V came to 5 bases and at J to 1 base, leaving 15 bases not matched to a gene. CDR1 is MNHEY and CDR2 is SMNVEV in the germline V gene (reference sequence). This CDR3 has 19 amino acids. CDR3 amino acids: CASSPSPSGTGGANTEAFF. DNA of the CDR3: TGTGCCAGCAGTCCTTCCCCCTCCGGGACAGGGGGAGCGAACACTGAAGCTTTCTTT.

This clone was picked up a small number of times. The chain joins TRBV5-1 to TRBJ2-7; 8 bases are shared with TRBD2. The CDR3 length is 14 residues. V was pared by 4 bases and J by 6 bases, with 9 bases of the junction left unmatched. Germline V gene sequence: CDR1 SGHRS, CDR2 YFSETQ. The CDR3 nucleotides are TGCGCCAGCAGCCCTCCGACTAGCGTAGGCGAGCAGTACTTC. Its protein is CASSPPTSVGEQYF.

This sequence joins TRBV5-5 and TRBJ1-5; D perhaps matches TRBD1 (6 bases). CDR1 is SGHKS and CDR2 is YYEKEE in the germline V gene (reference sequence). The length of the CDR3 is 15 residues. Trimming cost V 4 bases and J 6 bases, with 17 bases left between them. The DNA of the CDR3 is TGTGCCAGCAGCAGGCAAGGGACATTCCTTCAGCCCCAGCATTTT. This gives the protein CASSRQGTFLQPQHF.